This T cell receptor (beta chain) was documented in a study of cytomegalovirus exposure and HLA in healthy donors. As for the study in general: The Caucasian-associated ancestry cluster contained approximately 81% of the roughly 390 genotyped donors. Whole-study findings and limits: In a later analysis, HLA-associated TCR beta chains were more clonally expanded than equally common others.

CDR3 length equals 12 residues. The germline gives CDR1 SQVTM, CDR2 ANQGSEA. Trimming removed 7 bases at V and 2 bases at J, with 10 bases between. As to this clone: Its antigen is currently unknown.

PCR employed 60 Vbeta and 13 Jbeta primers. This table comes from immunoSEQ multiplex PCR, and its TCRdb copy is limited to in-frame clones, with some not included. Of about 130,000 clones listed, 73% are singletons. The gene calls are TRBV29-1 and TRBJ2-3, with D possibly being TRBD2 (6 bases). The sequencing sample was made of PBMCs. This receptor was identified in a man between 60 and 75 years old in good health and CMV-seropositive. The CDR3 coding sequence is TGCAGCGGGAGGGACCACACAGATACGCAGTATTTT. Protein product: CSGRDHTDTQYF.